This T cell receptor beta chain stems from a study of blood T cell repertoires in COVID-19 (dated by TCRdb to about 2020). In the study overall: Samples covering the acute and convalescent phases of COVID-19 were provided by collaborators in the United States, Italy and Spain. The prospective study material was composed of cDNA or gDNA derived from T cells, B-cell-depleted T cells, or PBMCs. Subjects who had been exposed to COVID-19, were actively infected with it, or had recovered from it provided the deeply sampled blood TCRbeta repertoires that made up the dataset. The repertoires were released in a freely available public database intended as a resource for research on the immune response to SARS-CoV-2. The samples were drawn from the first 160 participants of the ongoing ImmuneRACE study and from 950 to 1,500 subjects provided by 6 global collaborators. A de-identified subject ID, COVID-19 status, age in years and sex were almost always included in the sample metadata. Where HLA class I and class II types were available, the types were taken from metadata supplied by the sample provider, not from assay-based typing.

The collaborating institutions used their own protocols to collect whole blood in K2EDTA tubes. Collaborator samples were shipped for TCRbeta analysis as frozen whole blood, isolated PBMCs, or DNA extracted from either sample type. As encoded in the germline V gene, CDR1 is SGHTS while CDR2 is YDEGEE. The junction carries 13 bases between V and J, which are trimmed by 6 bases and 4 bases respectively. The CDR3, cysteine through phenylalanine, is 13 amino acids long. Of all the DNA, just the CDR3 is kept, 39 bases in frame from base 1. The full study reports these points: The quantity of clinical and demographic metadata differed by source and by participant and was supplied without curation.

TCRbeta CDR3 regions were amplified from genomic DNA using the immunoSEQ Assay, a bias-controlled multiplex PCR. The published analysis was carried out like this. The number of nucleated cells in each sample was estimated by amplification of reference gene primers within the assay. Sequence reads were collapsed and filtered to measure the absolute abundance of every unique TCRbeta CDR3 rearrangement. Productive Simpson clonality was computed per sample as the square root of Simpson's diversity index over productive rearrangements. The table comes from immuneACCESS by way of TCRdb, which keeps in-frame sequences with V and J called. Part of the clones is missing from these tables; in studies checked, under half for an unresolved V gene and the rest for unknown reasons. That table furnishes V, J and clone size, whereas the DNA furnished D and trimming. The sample table holds some 260,000 clones, of which approximately 91% were seen once. The ten largest clones add up to just under 0.8% of the sample.

As for this clone: The target of this receptor is not known. No quality values exist for individual bases; no much larger clone is one base distant.

Source material: peripheral blood. The receptor was derived from a woman aged 30 to 39 with acute or convalescent COVID-19. The chain employs TRBV5-8 and TRBJ2-5, and the D gene may be TRBD2, 6 bases matching. CDR3 loop: CASNREDLETQYF. Read as DNA, the sequence is TGTGCCAGCAATAGGGAGGACCTAGAGACCCAGTACTTC.